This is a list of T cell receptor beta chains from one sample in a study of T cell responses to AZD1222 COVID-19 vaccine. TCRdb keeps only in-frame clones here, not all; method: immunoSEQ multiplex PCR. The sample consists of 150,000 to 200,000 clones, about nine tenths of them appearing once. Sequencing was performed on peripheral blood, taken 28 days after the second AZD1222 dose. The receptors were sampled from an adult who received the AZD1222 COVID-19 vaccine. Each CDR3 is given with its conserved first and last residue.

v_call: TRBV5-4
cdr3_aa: CASSRTADPYNEQFF

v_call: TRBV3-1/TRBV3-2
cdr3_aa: CASSQDGTGGGYTF

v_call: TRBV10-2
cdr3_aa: CASSNWDQETQYF

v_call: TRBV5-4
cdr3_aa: CASSLRTDYNYGYTF

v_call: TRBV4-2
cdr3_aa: CASSQNVLTGAYNEQFF

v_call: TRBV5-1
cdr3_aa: CASSSGSGKETQYF

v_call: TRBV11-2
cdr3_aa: CASSLDRGGTEAFF

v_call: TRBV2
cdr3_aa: CASSEGQNYGYTF

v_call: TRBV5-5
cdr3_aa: CASSFSSYEQYF

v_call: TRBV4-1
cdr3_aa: CASSQDQLAGVYNEQFF

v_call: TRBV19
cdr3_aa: CASSLAGASYEQYF

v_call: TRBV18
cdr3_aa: CASSPPGGGRNEQFF

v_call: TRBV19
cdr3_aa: CASSIGPGGAYEQYF

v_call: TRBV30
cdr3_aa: CAWRAGKYAYEQYF

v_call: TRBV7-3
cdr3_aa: CASSLKQGGGYTF

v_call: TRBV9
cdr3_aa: CASSVGFESGTFQETQYF

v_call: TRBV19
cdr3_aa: CASSTLTEPDRFYGYTF

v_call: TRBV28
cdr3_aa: CASTSGRETQYF

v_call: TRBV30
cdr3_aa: CAWSAWTGYNSPLHF

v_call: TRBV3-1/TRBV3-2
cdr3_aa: CASSQGGRSRGYTF

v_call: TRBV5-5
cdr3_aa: CASSLGTDYENSYEQYF

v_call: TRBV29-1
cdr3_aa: CSVVWHQRGYEQYF

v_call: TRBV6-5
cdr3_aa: CASISGHPQTYEQYF

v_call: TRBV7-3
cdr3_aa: CASSLTGQGRDTQYF

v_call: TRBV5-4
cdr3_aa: CASSRGGSRDTGELFF

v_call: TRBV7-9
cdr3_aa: CASSLGLAGADTQYF

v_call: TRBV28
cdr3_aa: CASSLGGVSYEQYF

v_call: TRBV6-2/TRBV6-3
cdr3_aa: CASSYGAGTYTQYF

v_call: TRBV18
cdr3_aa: CASSPRGAMLEQYF

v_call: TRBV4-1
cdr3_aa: CASSLLGGNEQFF

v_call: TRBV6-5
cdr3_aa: CASSPGTGETQYF

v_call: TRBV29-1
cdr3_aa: CSGGLAGADTQYF

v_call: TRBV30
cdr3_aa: CAWSQGLPGANVLTF

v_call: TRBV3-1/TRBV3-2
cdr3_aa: CASSQDPGSTTQHF

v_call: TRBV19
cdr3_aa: CASSPGQGAGGANVLTF

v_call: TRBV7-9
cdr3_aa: CASSLRDRGLTEAFF

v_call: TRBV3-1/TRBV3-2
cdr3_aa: CASSQMNTEAFF

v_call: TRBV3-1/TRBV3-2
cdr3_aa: CASSQEIPPLRGGQETQYF

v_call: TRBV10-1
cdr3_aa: CASSGSPDTQYF

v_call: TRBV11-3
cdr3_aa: CASSYHIQGTYEQYF

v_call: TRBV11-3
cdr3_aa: CASSPRQGIDPYPYGYTF

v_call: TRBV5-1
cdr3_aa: CASSLKWGTEGGYTF

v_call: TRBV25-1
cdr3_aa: CASGTRGPPGQFF

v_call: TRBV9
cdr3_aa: CASSVSGTSGNTIYF

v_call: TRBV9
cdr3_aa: CASSVVGLATDTQYF

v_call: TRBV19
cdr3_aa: CASSLTGRETQYF

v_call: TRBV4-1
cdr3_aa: CASNNPSTNEKLFF

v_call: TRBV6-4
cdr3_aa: CASSDNYGYTF

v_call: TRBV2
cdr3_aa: CASSEAGQDGQPQHF